Shown below are 6 T cell receptor beta chains from a single sample sequenced in a study of blood T cells in healthy people across ages. The authors ran a second PCR of 7 to 11 cycles using a sample-barcoded 5' primer and a J-beta primer mix. From the 5' RACE reads, TCRdb called clonotypes with MiXCR, one entry per CDR3 protein. The top ten clones hold approximately 21% of a sample with roughly 800,000 distinct CDR3 sequences, 55% to 75% of them seen once. The specimen was blood. Source of these receptors: a man aged 25 to 40 in good health.

The chain joins TRBV6-4 to TRBJ2-7; 8 positions agree with TRBD2. Germline trimming cut 2 bases from V and 1 base from J; bases unmatched to any gene: 7. Per germline, CDR1 MRHNA and CDR2 SNTAGT. The CDR3 is made up of 16 amino acids. CDR3 sequence (DNA): TGTGCCAGCAGTGACGTGCGCCGGGGGGGGTCCTACGAGCAGTACTTC. This sequence encodes CASSDVRRGGSYEQYF.

As to this clonotype: This CDR3 is missing its conserved last phenylalanine or tryptophan, likely due to a read error. The V and J genes are TRBV18 and TRBJ2-1; 16 bases align to TRBD2. The CDR3 covers 16 residues. Germline V lookup: CDR1 KGHSH, CDR2 LQKENI. V shed 0 bases and J 9 bases; nucleotides not matched to a gene: 2. This CDR3 reads CASSPPGLAGGVEQFL. The CDR3 region has the DNA TGTGCCAGCTCACCACCGGGACTAGCGGGAGGGGTTGAGCAGTTCCTC.

The chain couples TRBV29-1 to TRBJ2-7, with 8 bases lining up with TRBD1. CDR1 is SQVTM and CDR2 is ANQGSEA in the germline V gene. Unmatched junction bases numbered 5, after V lost 7 bases and J lost 6 bases. The CDR3 extends over 11 amino acids. CDR3 in amino acids: CSGLRGPEQYF. In DNA, the CDR3 is TGCAGCGGCCTCAGGGGGCCCGAGCAGTACTTC.

The CDR3 DNA reads as TGTGCCAGCAGTCCTCGCGGGAGTCCAGCGGTCGAGCAGTACTTC. Amino acids: CASSPRGSPAVEQYF. The chain links TRBV6-2 or TRBV6-3 to TRBJ2-5, with 7 bases fitting TRBD2. Gene TRBJ2-7 matches the end of the DNA better, so the J call may be wrong. This CDR3 region has 15 residues. CDR1 and CDR2 (germline): MNHEY, SVGEGT.

The rearrangement uses TRBV7-2 and TRBJ1-2; 7 bases are a match to TRBD1. CDR3 length: 14 residues. Per germline, CDR1 SGHTA and CDR2 FQGNSA. Losses at the gene ends were 5 bases for V and 4 bases for J; bases not matched to a gene: 7. The CDR3 DNA sequence: TGTGCCAGCAGCGCCTGGACAGGATCCTATGGCTACACCTTC. This gives the protein CASSAWTGSYGYTF.

This clonotype was seen many times. The chain uses TRBV20-1 and TRBJ2-1; TRBD2 agrees at 10 bases. The CDR3 loop spans 19 amino acids. From germline, CDR1 is DFQATT and CDR2 SNEGSKA (reference sequence). V was pared by 6 bases and J by 1 base, with 18 bases of the junction left unmatched. The CDR3 coding sequence is TGCAGTGCCTCCGCAGGACTAGCGGAGGGCAGGTGGTCCTACAATGAGCAGTTCTTC. Protein product: CSASAGLAEGRWSYNEQFF.